This T cell receptor beta chain appears in the sequencing data of a study of OX40 agonist ivuxolimab in advanced cancers. As for the study in general: The group had a mean age of roughly 65 years, ranged from roughly 23 to 90, and was 75% to 85% male. Findings and limits, study-wide: Among T cells, CD8+ cells averaged more expanded clones than CD4+ cells.

This table comes from immunoSEQ multiplex PCR, and its TCRdb copy is limited to in-frame clones, with some not included. In the table there are 65,000 to 70,000 clones, roughly nine tenths of which are singletons. With regard to this clone: Its specificity is unknown.

Germline V gene data show CDR1 as SGDLS and CDR2 as YYNGEE. The CDR3 is 21 amino acids. Deletions cut 0 bases from V and 0 bases from J, with 25 bases between. Researchers took blood at baseline, on cycle 4 day 1, and on cycle 7 day 1. The source of this sequence is an adult with an advanced solid tumor such as melanoma, head and neck, liver or kidney cancer. The sample consisted of CD4+ or CD8+ T cells sorted from blood, taken in a trial of the OX40 agonist ivuxolimab. V usage is TRBV9 and J usage is TRBJ1-3; D is ambiguous. CDR3 sequence reads: CASSVDPGAPPPDGSGNTIYF. CDR3 coding DNA: TGTGCCAGCAGCGTAGATCCGGGAGCCCCTCCACCGGACGGCTCTGGAAACACCATATATTTT.